Each of the 27 T cell receptor beta chains below was sequenced from the same sample in a study of CD8 T cells in ankylosing spondylitis. Broader study findings: Several highly homologous variants made up a TCR beta motif, and this motif appeared characteristic of ankylosing spondylitis blood.

TCRdb re-derived calls from the 5' RACE reads in MiXCR, one entry per CDR3 protein. The repertoire includes roughly 700,000 distinct CDR3 sequences, around 20% of them detected once, and 19% sits in the top ten. No cognate antigen is known for these TCRs. The sample consisted of blood, either unsorted or a sorted T cell fraction (not recorded which). The source is a male donor with ankylosing spondylitis.

This clonotype occurred many times. The V and J genes are TRBV5-1 and TRBJ1-5, with D maybe TRBD1 (6 bases). V lost 4 bases and J 7 bases, leaving 12 bases between the germline ends. Germline V CDR1 and CDR2: SGHRS, YFSETQ. CDR3 size: 13 residues. CDR3 nucleotide sequence: TGCGCCAGCAGCGCGGCAGGGGACCAGCCCCAGCATTTT. It is translated as CASSAAGDQPQHF. Full variable domain (outside the CDR3, taken from reference TRBV5-1 and TRBJ1-5): KAGVTQTPRYLIKTRGQQVTLSCSPISGHRSVSWYQQTPGQGLQFLFEYFSETQRNKGNFPGRFSGRQFSNSRSEMNVSTLELGDSALYLCASSAAGDQPQHFGDGTRLSIL.

This clonotype appeared a few times. This sequence joins TRBV7-6 and TRBJ2-3; TRBD2 is a possible D gene (6 bases). This CDR3 spans 16 amino acids. V was trimmed by 1 base and J by 2 bases, leaving 13 bases between them. Germline V gives CDR1 SGHVS, CDR2 FNYEAQ. The CDR3 DNA follows: TGTGCCAGCAGCTTAGGCCTTGGAGGGTTCACAGATACGCAGTATTTT. Its translation: CASSLGLGGFTDTQYF.

The sample holds a few counts of this clonotype. The chain joins TRBV28 to TRBJ2-7; TRBD2 matches at 7 bases. The CDR3 loop spans 14 amino acids. Trimming cost V 6 bases and J 1 base; bases outside gene matches: 6. Germline CDR1 is MDHEN and CDR2 is SYDVKM. This chain's CDR3 is CASRPQGGSYEQYF. CDR3 sequence (DNA): TGTGCCAGCAGACCGCAGGGAGGGTCCTACGAGCAGTACTTC.

A few counts support this clonotype. The chain uses TRBV6-1 and TRBJ2-1; 9 nucleotides line up with TRBD2. The CDR3 covers 20 residues. Germline lookup yields CDR1 MNHNS and CDR2 SASEGT. After removal of 1 base from V and 6 bases from J, the junction contained 19 bases not matched to a gene. CDR3 nucleotide sequence: TGTGCCAGCAGTGAAGAGACTCTGTGGTCTAGCGGGGCCCTACTCAATGAGCAGTTCTTC. This codes for CASSEETLWSSGALLNEQFF.

This rearrangement joins TRBV5-1 to TRBJ2-2; no clear D gene. This CDR3 comprises 15 residues. V lost 0 bases and J 5 bases, leaving 11 bases between the germline ends. Per germline, CDR1 SGHRS and CDR2 YFSETQ. This CDR3 is CASSLAGSETGELFF. For the CDR3, the DNA is TGCGCCAGCAGCTTGGCTGGATCGGAGACCGGGGAGCTGTTTTTT.

The V and J genes are TRBV6-1 and TRBJ1-1; perhaps TRBD1 as D (6 bases). The germline CDR1 and CDR2 sequences are MNHNS and SASEGT. The germline V and J ends were trimmed by 8 bases and 6 bases, with 16 bases remaining between them. The CDR3 contains 13 residues. CDR3 in amino acids: CASRPQGLPEAFF. The CDR3 DNA follows: TGTGCCAGCCGTCCCCAGGGGCTCCCTGAAGCTTTCTTT.

The table lists this clonotype with a few counts. The gene calls are TRBV28 and TRBJ1-2; D is unresolved. Germline V gene data show CDR1 as MDHEN and CDR2 as SYDVKM. Deletions cut 6 bases from V and 2 bases from J, with 16 bases between. This CDR3 spans 15 amino acids. As DNA, the CDR3 is TGTGCCAGCAGGCCCCTAGCGGATCTAAACTATGGCTACACCTTC. It is translated as CASRPLADLNYGYTF.

This clonotype was seen ten or more times. The J gene is TRBJ1-2, the V gene TRBV20-1; TRBD1 matches at 8 bases. The germline CDR1 and CDR2 sequences are DFQATT and SNEGSKA (reference sequence). V trimming: 6 bases; J trimming: 4 bases; junction bases outside the gene matches: 4. This CDR3 comprises 12 residues. In nucleotides, the CDR3 is TGCAGTGCCCCAGGACAGGGCTATGGCTACACCTTC. It specifies CSAPGQGYGYTF.

This clonotype occurred many times. The genes are TRBV30 and TRBJ2-5; no reliable D call. The CDR3 has 12 amino acids. The V and J ends lost 3 bases and 1 base respectively, with 6 bases between them. In germline, CDR1 is GTSNPN, CDR2 SVGIG (reference sequence). DNA of the CDR3: TGTGCCTGGAGACCGGTCCAAGAGACCCAGTACTTC. This translates into CAWRPVQETQYF.

V and J are TRBV20-1 and TRBJ2-1, with D unclear. The CDR3 extends over 13 amino acids. Per the germline V gene, CDR1 is DFQATT and CDR2 is SNEGSKA (reference sequence). Trimming stripped 3 bases from V and 8 bases from J, with 14 bases between. The CDR3: CSARHLLSDEQFF. In DNA form, the CDR3 reads TGCAGTGCTAGGCATCTCCTCAGCGATGAGCAGTTCTTC.

V and J are TRBV11-1 and TRBJ1-2; TRBD1 aligns across 7 bases. CDR1 SGHAT and CDR2 FQDESV come from the germline V gene (reference sequence). Trimming at V came to 4 bases and at J to 8 bases, leaving 16 bases not matched to a gene. The CDR3 length is 16 residues. The CDR3 region has the DNA TGTGCCAGCAGCTCGGGACAGCTTCTCTTGACGGGGGGCTACACCTTC. Amino acids: CASSSGQLLLTGGYTF. The full variable domain, with the rest looked up from reference TRBV11-1 and TRBJ1-2, is EAEVAQSPRYKITEKSQAVAFWCDPISGHATLYWYRQILGQGPELLVQFQDESVVDDSQLPKDRFSAERLKGVDSTLKIQPAELGDSAMYLCASSSGQLLLTGGYTFGSGTRLTVV.

This chain links TRBV7-2 with TRBJ1-6, with 7 bases aligning to TRBD1. The CDR3 contains 16 residues. After removal of 0 bases from V and 9 bases from J, the junction contained 8 bases not matched to a gene. Germline V lookup: CDR1 SGHTA, CDR2 FQGNSA. The CDR3 spells CASSLAFGGGGSPLHF. The CDR3 region has the DNA TGTGCCAGCAGCTTAGCGTTCGGAGGGGGCGGTTCACCCCTCCACTTT.

CDR3 DNA: TGTGCCAGCAGTTACTCGGGGGGGATTGGCTCCGAGCAGTACTTC. Amino acids: CASSYSGGIGSEQYF. V gene TRBV6-5 combines with J gene TRBJ2-7; TRBD2 matches 7 bases. The CDR3 runs to 15 residues. Germline CDR1 is MNHEY and CDR2 is SVGAGI. Trimming took 0 bases from V and 6 from J; bases not matched to a gene: 8.

The chain recombines TRBV5-5 with TRBJ1-2, with D possibly matching TRBD1 (5 bases). The germline gives CDR1 SGHKS, CDR2 YYEKEE (reference sequence). This CDR3 contains 14 residues. V was pared by 6 bases and J by 7 bases, with 19 bases between. CDR3 sequence: CASTPRPGIGGYTF. CDR3 sequence (DNA): TGTGCCAGCACCCCCCGTCCAGGGATTGGTGGCTACACCTTC.

Only a few counts were recorded for this clonotype. This chain joins TRBV24-1 and TRBJ2-1, with 11 bases lining up with TRBD2. This CDR3 has 16 amino acids. Germline V gives CDR1 KGHDR, CDR2 SFDVKD. The V and J ends lost 2 bases and 8 bases, in that order; junction bases with no gene match: 7. The CDR3: CATSDSVAGGHHEQFF. CDR3 nucleotides: TGTGCCACCAGTGATTCCGTAGCGGGGGGGCACCATGAGCAGTTCTTC.

This clonotype was seen many times. The V call is TRBV30, the J call TRBJ2-2; a weak D match, TRBD2 (6 bases). Trimming took off 2 bases at V and 5 bases at J, with 9 bases between the two ends. Germline V gives CDR1 GTSNPN, CDR2 SVGIG (reference sequence). The CDR3 extends over 13 amino acids. The CDR3 protein is CAWSSGGTGELFF. CDR3 nucleotides: TGTGCCTGGAGTTCTGGGGGGACCGGGGAGCTGTTTTTT.

This clonotype has a handful of counts. The chain recombines TRBV20-1 with TRBJ2-1; TRBD2 aligns across 8 bases. V was clipped by 0 bases and J by 10 bases; unmatched bases: 17. Germline V gene data show CDR1 as DFQATT and CDR2 as SNEGSKA (reference sequence). The CDR3 totals 17 residues. The CDR3 bases are TGCAGTGCTAGAGATTGGCTAGCGGGTACCTCATACGGGGAGCAGTTCTTC. This gives the protein CSARDWLAGTSYGEQFF.

This clonotype was counted only a few times. The chain uses TRBV27 and TRBJ1-6; 9 nucleotides align to TRBD1. Germline loops: CDR1 MNHEY, CDR2 SMNVEV (reference sequence). V lost 5 bases, J lost 8 bases, and 7 bases stayed unmatched. This CDR3 has 15 amino acids. This CDR3 is CASSLRGQGYSPLHF. In nucleotides, the CDR3 is TGTGCCAGCAGTCTAAGGGGACAGGGTTATTCACCCCTCCACTTT.

This chain links TRBV20-1 with TRBJ1-6, with D possibly being TRBD1 (5 bases). CDR3 length: 14 residues. Germline loops: CDR1 DFQATT, CDR2 SNEGSKA (reference sequence). Trimming removed 0 bases at V and 7 bases at J, with 10 bases between. The CDR3 spells CSAREGQGNSPLHF. The CDR3 nucleotides read TGCAGTGCTAGAGAGGGGCAGGGAAATTCACCCCTCCACTTT.

There are many counts of this clonotype. One end of the junction fails to match germline, which may point to a read error. The chain combines TRBV29-1 with TRBJ1-2, with 9 bases fitting TRBD1. Germline assignment: CDR1 SQVTM and CDR2 ANQGSEA. This CDR3 has 11 residues. The CDR3 nucleotides are TGCAGCGTTGAAGGCCGGACAGGGGAGGCCTTC. It encodes CSVEGRTGEAF.

This clonotype turned up a few times. This chain uses TRBV18 with TRBJ2-2; D may be TRBD2 (6 bases). The CDR3 extends over 16 amino acids. Germline loops: CDR1 KGHSH, CDR2 LQKENI. The V end lost 4 bases, the J end lost 2 bases, and 14 bases lay between the germline ends. CDR3 nucleotides: TGTGCCAGCTCACAATGGACCGGGACTAACACCGGGGAGCTGTTTTTT. Amino acids: CASSQWTGTNTGELFF.

This clonotype was counted ten times or more. The V and J genes are TRBV7-9 and TRBJ2-7; 11 positions match TRBD1. This CDR3 comprises 16 residues. Trimming removed 5 bases from V and 4 bases from J; junction bases left unmatched: 10. Looked up from germline, CDR1 is SEHNR and CDR2 is FQNEAQ (reference sequence). CDR3 sequence: CASSLSGTGGLYEQYF. CDR3 nucleotides: TGTGCCAGCAGCCTTTCCGGGACAGGGGGTCTGTACGAGCAGTACTTC. Variable domain in full (rest from reference TRBV7-9 and TRBJ2-7): DTGVSQNPRHKITKRGQNVTFRCDPISEHNRLYWYRQTLGQGPEFLTYFQNEAQLEKSRLLSDRFSAERPKGSFSTLEIQRTEQGDSAMYLCASSLSGTGGLYEQYFGPGTRLTVT.

This clonotype occurred many times. The chain combines TRBV4-3 with TRBJ2-1, with D maybe TRBD2 (5 bases). The CDR3 runs to 13 residues. The V gene's germline CDR1 is LGHNA and CDR2 YSLEER. Trimming cost V 5 bases and J 6 bases, with 11 bases left between them. Here the CDR3 reads CASSMDWSNEQFF. The DNA for the CDR3 is TGCGCCAGCAGCATGGACTGGAGCAATGAGCAGTTCTTC.

This clonotype was seen only a few times. V usage is TRBV12-5 and J usage is TRBJ2-1; 9 bases are a match to TRBD2. The germline V gene encodes CDR1 LGHNT and CDR2 FRNRAP. This CDR3 is 17 amino acids long. With 0 bases clipped from V and 5 bases from J, the junction kept 8 bases outside the gene matches. DNA of the CDR3: TGTGCTAGTGGTTTGGTACAGGGCGGGGGGGCGGACAATGAGCAGTTCTTC. It codes for CASGLVQGGGADNEQFF.

The chain combines TRBV20-1 with TRBJ2-7; TRBD1 might be the D (5 bases). The CDR3 consists of 13 residues. The germline gives CDR1 DFQATT, CDR2 SNEGSKA (reference sequence). With 6 bases removed from V and 6 bases from J, the gap between germline ends came to 18 bases. The CDR3 bases are TGCAGTGCCCCCGACAGCCGAACGCTCGAGCAGTACTTC. It codes for CSAPDSRTLEQYF.

The table lists this clonotype with a few counts. The CDR3 coding sequence is TGTGCCACCAGTGACACCGGACAGGGATACAACAATGAGCAGTTCTTC. Translation gives CATSDTGQGYNNEQFF. The V and J genes are TRBV24-1 and TRBJ2-1; 8 nucleotides match TRBD1. The CDR3 covers 16 residues. Germline lookup yields CDR1 KGHDR and CDR2 SFDVKD. The trim removed 4 bases at V and 5 bases at J, leaving 9 bases unmatched.

J is TRBJ2-3 and V is TRBV12-3 or TRBV12-4; 9 nucleotides agree with TRBD2. This CDR3 spans 19 amino acids. The trim removed 7 bases at V and 2 bases at J, leaving 19 bases unmatched. CDR3 residues: CASTSRPGLAGTSTDTQYF. CDR3 DNA sequence: TGTGCCAGCACCTCCCGGCCGGGGCTAGCGGGGACCTCCACAGATACGCAGTATTTT.